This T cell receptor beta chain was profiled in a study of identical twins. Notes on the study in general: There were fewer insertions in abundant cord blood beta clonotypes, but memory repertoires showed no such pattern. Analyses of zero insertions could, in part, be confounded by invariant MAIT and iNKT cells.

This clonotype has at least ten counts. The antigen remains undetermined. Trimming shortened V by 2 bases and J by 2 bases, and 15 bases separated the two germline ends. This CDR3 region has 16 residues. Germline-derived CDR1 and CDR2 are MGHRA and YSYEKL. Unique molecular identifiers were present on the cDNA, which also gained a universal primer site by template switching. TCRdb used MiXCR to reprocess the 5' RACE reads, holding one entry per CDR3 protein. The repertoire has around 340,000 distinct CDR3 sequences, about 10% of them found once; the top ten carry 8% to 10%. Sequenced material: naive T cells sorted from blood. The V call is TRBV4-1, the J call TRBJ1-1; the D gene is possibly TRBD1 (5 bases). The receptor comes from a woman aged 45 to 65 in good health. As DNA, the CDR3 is TGCGCCAGCAGCCAACCCTCGAGGGACCGTAACACTGAAGCTTTCTTT. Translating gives CASSQPSRDRNTEAFF.